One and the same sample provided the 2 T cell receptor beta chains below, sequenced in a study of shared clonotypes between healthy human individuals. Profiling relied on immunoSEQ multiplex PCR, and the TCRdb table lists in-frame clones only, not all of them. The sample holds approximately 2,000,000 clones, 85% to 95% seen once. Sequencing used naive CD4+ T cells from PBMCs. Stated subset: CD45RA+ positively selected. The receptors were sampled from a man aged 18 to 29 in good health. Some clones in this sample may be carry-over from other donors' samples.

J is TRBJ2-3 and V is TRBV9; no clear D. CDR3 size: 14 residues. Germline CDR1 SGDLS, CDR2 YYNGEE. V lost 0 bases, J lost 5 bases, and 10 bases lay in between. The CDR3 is CASSVEGSGDTQYF. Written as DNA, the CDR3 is TGTGCCAGCAGCGTAGAAGGGTCCGGAGATACGCAGTATTTT.

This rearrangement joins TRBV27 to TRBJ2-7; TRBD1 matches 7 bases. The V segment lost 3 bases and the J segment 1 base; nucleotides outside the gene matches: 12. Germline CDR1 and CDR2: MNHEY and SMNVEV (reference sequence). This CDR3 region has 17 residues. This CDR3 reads CASSFYPRQGHSYEQYF. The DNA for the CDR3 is TGTGCCAGCAGTTTTTACCCTCGACAGGGCCATTCCTACGAGCAGTACTTC.